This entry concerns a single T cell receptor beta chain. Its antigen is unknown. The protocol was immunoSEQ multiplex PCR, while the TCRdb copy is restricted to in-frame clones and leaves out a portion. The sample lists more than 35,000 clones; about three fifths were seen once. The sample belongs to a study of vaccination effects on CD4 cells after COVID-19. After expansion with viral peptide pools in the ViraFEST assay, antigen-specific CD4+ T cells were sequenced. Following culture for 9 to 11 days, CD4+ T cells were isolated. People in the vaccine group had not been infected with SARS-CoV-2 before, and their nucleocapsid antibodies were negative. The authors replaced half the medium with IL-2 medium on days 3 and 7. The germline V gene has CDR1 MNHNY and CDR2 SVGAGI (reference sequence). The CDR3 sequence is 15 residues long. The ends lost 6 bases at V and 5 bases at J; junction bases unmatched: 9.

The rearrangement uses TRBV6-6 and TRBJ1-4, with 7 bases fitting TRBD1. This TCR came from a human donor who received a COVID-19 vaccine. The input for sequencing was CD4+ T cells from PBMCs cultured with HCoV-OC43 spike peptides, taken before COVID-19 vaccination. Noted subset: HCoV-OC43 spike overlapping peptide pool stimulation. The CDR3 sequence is CASSPISRGNEKLFF. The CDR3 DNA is TGTGCCAGCAGCCCCATCAGCAGGGGGAATGAAAAACTGTTTTTT.